The source of this TCR beta chain is a study of regulatory T cells in long-lasting Graves disease. Whole-study context: New Graves' disease cases had less than 3 months of antithyroid drugs.

Stated time point: newly diagnosed GD, antithyroid drugs for less than 3 months. With RNA extracted from PBMCs as input, the TCR library was made. There are a few counts of this clonotype. The CDR3 has 16 residues. Germline CDR1 is SGHDT and CDR2 is YYEEEE. Trimming stripped 2 bases from V and 0 bases from J, with 12 bases between. Arm-PCR of CDR3 regions with iRepertoire HTBI primers generated TCR beta libraries. TCRdb fed the multiplex PCR reads into MiXCR, producing one record per CDR3 protein. Of some 220,000 distinct CDR3 sequences in the sample, approximately 18% are singletons; the top ten hold 12%. Another study also made use of these data, one on T cells in Graves' hyperthyroidism and ophthalmopathy. That report adds: Patients were excluded because of uncontrolled infection, other autoimmune disease, pregnancy or lactation. In the first-round RT-PCR of the TCR CDR3, the HTBI primer set was used. In the blood, most expanded thyroid clonotypes above 0.001 appeared as well.

The chain recombines TRBV5-6 with TRBJ1-5; a weak D match, TRBD1 (6 bases). The receptor comes from a woman in her twenties or thirties with Graves disease. The input for sequencing was peripheral blood mononuclear cells (PBMCs), taken at new diagnosis, from a patient treated with antithyroid drugs. The CDR3 sequence: CASSLGGPYSNQPQHF. The CDR3 nucleotides are TGTGCCAGCAGCTTAGGGGGGCCCTATAGCAATCAGCCCCAGCATTTT. The full variable domain, rest sourced from reference TRBV5-6 and TRBJ1-5, is DAGVTQSPTHLIKTRGQQVTLRCSPKSGHDTVSWYQQALGQGPQFIFQYYEEEERQRGNFPDRFSGHQFPNYSSELNVNALLLGDSALYLCASSLGGPYSNQPQHFGDGTRLSIL.